One TCR beta chain is described in this entry. Per the original methods: The authors estimated nucleated cell counts from reference gene primer amplification. Repertoires were generated with immunoSEQ multiplex PCR, while TCRdb's copy carries only in-frame clones and drops some. V, J and clone size were drawn from that table, and D and trimming were deduced from the DNA. This table holds 150,000 to 200,000 clones, roughly nine tenths found once. The source of the sample is a study of blood T cell repertoires in COVID-19. V gave up 4 bases and J gave up 1 base; unmatched junction bases: 5. The CDR3 covers 14 residues. Looked up from germline, CDR1 is GTSNPN and CDR2 is SVGIG (reference sequence).

This rearrangement joins TRBV30 to TRBJ2-3; TRBD1 matches 7 bases. Sequencing was carried out using peripheral blood. The source of this sequence is a woman aged 25 to 39 with active or convalescent COVID-19. CDR3 in amino acids: CAWIQGLGTDTQYF. In DNA form, the CDR3 reads TGTGCCTGGATACAGGGGTTGGGCACAGATACGCAGTATTTT.